This T cell receptor (beta chain) was found in a study of T cells in Graves' hyperthyroidism and ophthalmopathy (dated by TCRdb to between 2017 and 2020). Some background on the complete study: Peripheral blood samples were taken at initial diagnosis, before any treatment was given. For training and testing, the 80 to 100 patients in the discovery cohort were randomly divided in a 7:3 ratio. In six Graves' hyperthyroidism patients, the study also compared T-cell repertoires from thyroid tissue with T-cell repertoires from blood. Whether ophthalmopathy could be predicted prospectively was tested in an independent validation cohort made up of under 20 hyperthyroidism patients plus 17 patients who later progressed to ophthalmopathy. TCR V-J signatures able to tell the groups apart were searched for in a discovery cohort of around 95 patients, of whom under 45 had Graves' ophthalmopathy and 55 to 65 had stable Graves' hyperthyroidism. Following sampling, methimazole starting at 30 mg daily was given to hyperthyroidism patients, and high-dose intravenous methylprednisolone was given to ophthalmopathy patients. TCR Vbeta CDR3 sequencing of 130 to 150 peripheral blood samples (fewer than 45 ophthalmopathy, about 75 hyperthyroidism and around 17 progressor patients) is reported in the paper.

The TCR beta CDR3 regions were amplified from RNA transcripts. The TCR CDR3 was subjected to a first round of RT-PCR using the HTBI primer set and the Qiagen OneStep RT-PCR kit. A second multiplex PCR round built the libraries, followed by size selection and purification. Paired-end sequencing of the libraries was performed with 100 bp reads on an Illumina HiSeq2000. The authors processed their data as follows. SOAPnuke was used to process the raw data, removing reads that contained adapters or uncalled bases, had a mean Phred below 15, or lacked an exact match to the constant primer or identifier. High-quality paired reads were merged with COPE v1.2.5, and unique nucleotide sequences were defined as clonotypes. MiTCR v1.1 was used to align the clonotypes against IMGT TRBV, TRBD and TRBJ reference segments. Analysis was restricted to V-J combinations with a frequency above 0.0001, which covered roughly 99% of repertoires. A TCS score was defined as the ratio between F50 (clonal expansion) and ExV (chaos), using BLOSUM62-based TCRdist between CDR3 peptides within each V-J. Welch's t-statistics and random forest reduced 514 V-J features to some 14, which were used in a naive Bayes classifier (R e1071). TCRdb itself trimmed the public reads at Q25 with fastp, ran MiXCR and retained productive beta chains. One record per CDR3 amino acid sequence lists the most common genes and DNA. The V and J calls follow TCRdb's processing rather than the paper's. For this sample there are about 530,000 distinct CDR3 sequences; 17% appear just once. The ten top clones hold around 17% of the sample.

On the study overall, not on this receptor specifically: In validation, the model predicted progression to ophthalmopathy with 65% to 71% sensitivity and about 72% specificity, a median of about 6 months before onset. Most expanded thyroid clonotypes (frequency above 0.001) were also found in blood, which suggests that blood repertoires may mirror thyroid immune responses. No statistical method was used to fix the sample size in advance, and group allocation was not hidden from the investigators. In cross-validation, a model built on a 13 V-J signature told ophthalmopathy apart from stable hyperthyroidism with approximately 90% sensitivity and about 81% specificity, and in testing the same model reached 80%/75%.

The germline V gene provides CDR1 SGHTA and CDR2 FQGNSA. The CDR3 numbers 13 residues from cysteine through phenylalanine. Of the read, only the CDR3 DNA is kept; its 39 bases are in frame from base 1. V sheds 4 bases and J sheds 5 bases, leaving 6 bases between their ends. This clonotype was observed at least ten times. The antigen it binds to is not known. No much larger clone is present one base from it, and per-base qualities are unavailable. Ophthalmopathy patients had moderately to severely active disease, with a Clinical Activity Score of 3 or more, a NOSPECS grade of 4 or more, and a disease duration of less than 3 months. Exclusion was applied to patients with uncontrolled infections, other autoimmune diseases, pregnancy or lactation. Clinical symptoms, serum thyroxine and TRAb, thyroid ultrasound, and orbital computed tomography formed the basis for the diagnoses. PBMCs were isolated from around 10 ml of fresh peripheral blood by Ficoll-Paque density gradient centrifugation. Total RNA was extracted with Trizol reagent, and quality was checked on an Agilent 2100 Bioanalyzer.

This clonotype originated in a woman aged 18-29 years with Graves' ophthalmopathy. The sequence is built from TRBV7-2 and TRBJ2-6; the D gene identity is not certain. The sequenced sample was blood. The CDR3 corresponds to CASSSNRANVLTF. The nucleotides read TGTGCCAGCAGCTCGAACAGGGCCAACGTCCTGACTTTC.